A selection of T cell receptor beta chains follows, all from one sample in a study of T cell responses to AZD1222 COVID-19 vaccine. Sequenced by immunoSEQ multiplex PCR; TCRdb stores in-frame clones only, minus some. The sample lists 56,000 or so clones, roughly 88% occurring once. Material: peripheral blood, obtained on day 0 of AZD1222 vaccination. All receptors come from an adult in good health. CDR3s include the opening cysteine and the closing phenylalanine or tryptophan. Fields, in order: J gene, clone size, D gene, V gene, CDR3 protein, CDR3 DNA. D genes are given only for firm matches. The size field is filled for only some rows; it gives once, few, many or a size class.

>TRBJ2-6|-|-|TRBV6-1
CASSERRAGANVLTF
TGTGCCAGCAGTGAAAGAAGGGCAGGGGCCAACGTCCTGACTTTC
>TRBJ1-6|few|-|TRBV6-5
CASRMEARSPLHF
TGTGCCAGCAGGATGGAAGCCCGGTCACCCCTCCACTTT
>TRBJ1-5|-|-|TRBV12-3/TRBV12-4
CASSLFTNQPQHF
TGTGCCAGCAGCCTTTTTACCAATCAGCCCCAGCATTTT
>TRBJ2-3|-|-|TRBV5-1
CASSHPGQGITDTQYF
TGCGCCAGCAGCCATCCTGGGCAGGGGATCACAGATACGCAGTATTTT
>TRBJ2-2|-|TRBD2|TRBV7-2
CASSPLPGGPGELFF
TGTGCCAGCAGCCCCCTCCCGGGGGGACCCGGGGAGCTGTTTTTT
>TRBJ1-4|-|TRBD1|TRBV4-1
CASSQDGTGFEKLFF
TGCGCCAGCAGCCAAGATGGGACAGGGTTCGAAAAACTGTTTTTT
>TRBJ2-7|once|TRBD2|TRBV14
CASSSLRGGSYEQYF
TGTGCCAGCAGCTCTCTTCGGGGCGGGAGCTACGAGCAGTACTTC
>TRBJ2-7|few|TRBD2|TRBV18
CASSPGTSGGLRNEQYF
TGTGCCAGCTCACCTGGGACTAGCGGAGGACTTAGAAACGAGCAGTACTTC
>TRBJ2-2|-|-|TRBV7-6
CASSDLGGLDTGELFF
TGTGCCAGCAGCGATCTCGGGGGGCTGGACACCGGGGAGCTGTTTTTT
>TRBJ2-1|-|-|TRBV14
CASSQDTANWMLVNEQFF
TGTGCCAGCAGCCAAGATACGGCGAACTGGATGCTCGTGAATGAGCAGTTCTTC
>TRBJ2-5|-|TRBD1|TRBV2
CASNPGQGLFGETQYF
TGTGCCAGCAACCCGGGACAGGGGTTGTTCGGGGAGACCCAGTACTTC
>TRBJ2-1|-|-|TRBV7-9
CASSLTDSEQFF
TGTGCCAGCAGCTTAACGGATTCAGAGCAGTTCTTC
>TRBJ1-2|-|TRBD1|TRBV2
CASSAQGARGYTF
TGTGCCAGCAGCGCTCAGGGGGCGCGAGGCTACACCTTC
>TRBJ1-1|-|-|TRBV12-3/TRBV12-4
CASSLMVGTEAFF
TGTGCCAGCAGTTTAATGGTTGGCACTGAAGCTTTCTTT
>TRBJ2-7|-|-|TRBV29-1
CSVGLQDYEQYF
TGCAGCGTTGGGCTACAAGACTACGAGCAGTACTTC
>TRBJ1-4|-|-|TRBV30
CAWSRTGVEKLFF
TGTGCCTGGAGTAGAACGGGGGTGGAAAAACTGTTTTTT
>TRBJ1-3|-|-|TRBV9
CASSRDNSGNTIYF
TGTGCCAGCAGCAGGGACAACTCTGGAAACACCATATATTTT
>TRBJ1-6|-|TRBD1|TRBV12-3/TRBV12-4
CASSSGTDSPLHF
TGTGCCAGCAGTTCCGGGACAGATTCACCCCTCCACTTT
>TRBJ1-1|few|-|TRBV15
CATSTTTEGWGEAFF
TGTGCCACCAGCACGACGACGGAGGGATGGGGTGAAGCTTTCTTT
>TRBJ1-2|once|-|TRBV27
CASSPGPYGYTF
TGTGCCAGCAGTCCGGGACCCTATGGCTACACCTTC
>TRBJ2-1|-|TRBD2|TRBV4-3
CASSHLTSGSKDEQFF
TGCGCCAGCAGCCATCTCACTAGCGGGAGTAAGGATGAGCAGTTCTTC
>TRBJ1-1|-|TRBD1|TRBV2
CASSSDRASPEAFF
TGTGCCAGCTCCTCCGACAGGGCAAGTCCTGAAGCTTTCTTT
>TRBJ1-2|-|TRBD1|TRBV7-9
CASSRGQGALGYTF
TGTGCCAGCAGCCGCGGACAGGGGGCTCTTGGCTACACCTTC
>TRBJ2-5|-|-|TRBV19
CASGMNWETQYF
TGTGCCAGTGGGATGAATTGGGAGACCCAGTACTTC
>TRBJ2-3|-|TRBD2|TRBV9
CASSVGGRTDTQYF
TGTGCCAGCAGCGTAGGCGGGAGGACAGATACGCAGTATTTT
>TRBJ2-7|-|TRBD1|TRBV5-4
CASSWGRTGGIYEQYF
TGTGCCAGCAGCTGGGGTCGGACAGGGGGTATCTACGAGCAGTACTTC
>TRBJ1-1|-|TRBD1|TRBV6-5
CASSYSRTGGTEAFF
TGTGCCAGCAGTTACTCTCGGACAGGGGGCACTGAAGCTTTCTTT
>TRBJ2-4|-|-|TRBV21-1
CASSIRDRSIF
TGTGCCAGCAGCATTCGGGACAGGTCGATCTTC
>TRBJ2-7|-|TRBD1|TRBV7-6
CASSLAGGGQEQYF
TGTGCCAGCAGCTTAGCAGGGGGCGGTCAGGAGCAGTACTTC
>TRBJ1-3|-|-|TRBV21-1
CASSKKIGRSGNTIYF
TGTGCCAGCAGCAAAAAAATTGGGAGGTCCGGAAACACCATATATTTT
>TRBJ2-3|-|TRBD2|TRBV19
CASSTLAGITDTQYF
TGTGCCAGTAGTACCCTAGCGGGGATCACAGATACGCAGTATTTT
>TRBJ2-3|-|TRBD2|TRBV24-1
CATSDRGGASGSTDTQYF
TGTGCCACCAGTGACCGGGGGGGGGCTAGCGGGAGCACAGATACGCAGTATTTT